A selection of T cell receptor beta chains follows, all from one sample in a study of vaccination effects on CD4 cells after COVID-19. These TCRs are of unknown antigen specificity. Sequencing was performed with immunoSEQ multiplex PCR; in TCRdb, only in-frame clones are kept and a portion is missing. The sample gives tens of thousands of clones, around 75% of which show up once; roughly a fifth is in the top ten. The sample consisted of CD4+ T cells from PBMCs cultured with HCoV-NL63 spike peptides, taken before COVID-19 vaccination. Receptors originate from a human donor who received a COVID-19 vaccine. Each CDR3 is given with its conserved first and last residue. A D gene is named only where the DNA matches it firmly. Expanded clones get a size class; other rows say once, few or many, or leave the size out.

J | size | D | V | DNA | CDR3
TRBJ1-3 | - | TRBD1 | TRBV25-1 | TGTGCCAGCAGTGGGACGACAGGGCTGAGCTCTGGAAACACCATATATTTT | CASSGTTGLSSGNTIYF
TRBJ1-1 | - | - | TRBV3-1/TRBV3-2 | TGTGCCAGCAGCAAGGTAAACACTGAAGCTTTCTTT | CASSKVNTEAFF
TRBJ1-1 | - | TRBD1 | TRBV7-2 | TGTGCCAGCAGCTTAGGCGCAGGGGGGTACACTGAAGCTTTCTTT | CASSLGAGGYTEAFF
TRBJ2-5 | - | - | TRBV5-4 | TGTGCCAGCAGCCCGGGGGGGACAGTAACCCAAGAGACCCAGTACTTC | CASSPGGTVTQETQYF
TRBJ1-5 | few | TRBD1 | TRBV6-2/TRBV6-3 | TGTGCCAGCAGCGAAATGCCGACAGGGGGCGAACGTCGGCCCCAGCATTTT | CASSEMPTGGERRPQHF
TRBJ2-1 | - | - | TRBV19 | TGTGCCAGTAGTATTGGGGGGACTTCTAGTTCCTACAATGAGCAGTTCTTC | CASSIGGTSSSYNEQFF
TRBJ2-7 | - | - | TRBV4-2 | TGTGCCAGCAGACGGGGAGGAGAAAGTTCCTACGAGCAGTACTTC | CASRRGGESSYEQYF
TRBJ1-1 | - | TRBD1 | TRBV28 | TGTGCCAGCTACCTCGACAGGGTGAACACTGAAGCTTTCTTT | CASYLDRVNTEAFF
TRBJ2-3 | few | - | TRBV4-3 | TGCGCCAGCAGCCAAGATAGCCCTAGCACAGATACGCAGTATTTT | CASSQDSPSTDTQYF
TRBJ2-1 | - | TRBD2 | TRBV6-4 | TGTGCCAGCAGTGACGGGAGGGGTGAGCAGTTCTTC | CASSDGRGEQFF
TRBJ1-1 | - | - | TRBV5-1 | TGCGCCAGCAGCTTGGGAGGGAGGAGGAACACTGAAGCTTTCTTT | CASSLGGRRNTEAFF
TRBJ1-5 | few | - | TRBV6-2/TRBV6-3 | TGTGCCAGCAGCCCGGGAAGTCCTAATCAGCCCCAGCATTTT | CASSPGSPNQPQHF
TRBJ1-1 | - | TRBD1 | TRBV2 | TGTGCCAGCAGGCTTCGGACAGGGAACACTGAAGCTTTCTTT | CASRLRTGNTEAFF
TRBJ2-3 | once | TRBD1 | TRBV19 | TGTGCCAGTAGACAAACAGGGGGCACAGATACGCAGTATTTT | CASRQTGGTDTQYF
TRBJ2-1 | - | TRBD1 | TRBV4-2 | TGTGCCAGCAGCGAGCAGGGGGCCCACAATGAGCAGTTCTTC | CASSEQGAHNEQFF
TRBJ2-2 | - | - | TRBV4-2 | TGTGCCAGCAGCCAAGATTACGGCACCGGGGAGCTGTTTTTT | CASSQDYGTGELFF
TRBJ2-2 | - | TRBD1 | TRBV9 | TGTGCCAGCAGCGTAGGTCCAGGGGGCACCGCGAACACCGGGGAGCTGTTTTTT | CASSVGPGGTANTGELFF
TRBJ2-7 | - | TRBD1 | TRBV7-6 | TGTGCCAGCAGCCAGCTGTCGGGACAGATACCCTACGAGCAGTACTTC | CASSQLSGQIPYEQYF
TRBJ2-7 | few | TRBD1 | TRBV7-9 | TGTGCCAGCAGCCCGGATTACAGGGGAAACTACGAGCAGTACTTC | CASSPDYRGNYEQYF
TRBJ2-7 | many | TRBD1 | TRBV9 | TGTGCCAGCAGCCCGGCGACAGGGAGAGACGAGCAGTACTTC | CASSPATGRDEQYF
TRBJ1-5 | - | - | TRBV7-2 | TGTGCCAGCAGCCTAAGGGGCAATCAGCCCCAGCATTTT | CASSLRGNQPQHF
TRBJ1-2 | few | - | TRBV14 | TGTGCCAGCAGCCCCCCCGGCAGGGCGGGCGGCTACACCTTC | CASSPPGRAGGYTF
TRBJ2-1 | - | TRBD2 | TRBV11-2 | TGTGCCAGCAGCTCGGGACTAGCGGGGGACAATGAGCAGTTCTTC | CASSSGLAGDNEQFF
TRBJ1-2 | - | - | TRBV6-1 | TGTGCCAGCAGTTCTGACAGTAACTATGGCTACACCTTC | CASSSDSNYGYTF
TRBJ1-2 | - | - | TRBV11-2 | TGTGCCAGCAGCCTACATCACAAACCTCAGGATGGCTACACCTTC | CASSLHHKPQDGYTF
TRBJ1-6 | few | - | TRBV25-1 | TGTGCCAGCAGTGAGAGACAGGTTTGGAATTCACCCCTCCACTTT | CASSERQVWNSPLHF
TRBJ1-5 | - | - | TRBV18 | TGTGCCAGCTCACCAGGACAGTTCCCAAATCAGCCCCAGCATTTT | CASSPGQFPNQPQHF